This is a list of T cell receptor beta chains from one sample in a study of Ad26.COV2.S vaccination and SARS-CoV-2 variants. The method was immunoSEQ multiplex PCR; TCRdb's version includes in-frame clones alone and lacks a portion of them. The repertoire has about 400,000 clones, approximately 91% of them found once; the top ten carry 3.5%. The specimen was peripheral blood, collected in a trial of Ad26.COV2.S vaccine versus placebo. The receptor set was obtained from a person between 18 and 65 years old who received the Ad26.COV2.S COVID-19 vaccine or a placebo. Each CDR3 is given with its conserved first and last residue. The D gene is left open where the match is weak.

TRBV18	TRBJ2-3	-	TGTGCCAGCTCAACGCTCCCGGGACGGTCCACAGATACGCAGTATTTT	CASSTLPGRSTDTQYF
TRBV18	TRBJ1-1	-	TGTGCCAGCTCTCCGACCAGGAACACTGAAGCTTTCTTT	CASSPTRNTEAFF
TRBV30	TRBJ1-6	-	TGTGCCTATGGGCGGGATTCACCCCTCCACTTT	CAYGRDSPLHF
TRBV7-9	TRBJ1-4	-	TGTGCCAGCAGCTTAGAGGCGGGGACCGAAGAAAAACTGTTTTTT	CASSLEAGTEEKLFF
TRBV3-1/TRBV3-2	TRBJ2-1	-	TGTGCCAGCAGCCAAGTACGGGACTCAGCTTTTAATGAGCAGTTCTTC	CASSQVRDSAFNEQFF
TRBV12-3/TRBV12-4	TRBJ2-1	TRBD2	TGTGCCAGCAGGGGAGGGAAGAATGAGCAGTTCTTC	CASRGGKNEQFF
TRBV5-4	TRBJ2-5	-	TGTGCCAGCAGCTCGGCCCCAGCGGCTCAAGAGACCCAGTACTTC	CASSSAPAAQETQYF
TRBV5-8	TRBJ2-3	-	TGTGCCGCTGGGTGGTGGAGCACAGATACGCAGTATTTT	CAAGWWSTDTQYF
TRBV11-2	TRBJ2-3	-	TGTGCCAGCAGCTTAGGCCTAGCAGGGGTAACAGATACGCAGTATTTT	CASSLGLAGVTDTQYF
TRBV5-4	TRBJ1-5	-	TGTGCCAGCAGCCCAGGGACGGGGGCAAGTCAGCCCCAGCATTTT	CASSPGTGASQPQHF
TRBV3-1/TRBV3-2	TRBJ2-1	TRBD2	TGTGCCAGCAGCCATAGAACTAGCGGGGACGATGAGCAGTTCTTC	CASSHRTSGDDEQFF